This TCR beta chain was recovered during a study of chemoradiotherapy in HPV16-positive cancers. To note about this clone: Antigen specificity is unknown.

Findings of the study overall: Non-HPV-specific T cells did not expand in tumors during treatment, whereas candidate HPV-specific clones and E7-related motifs did. HPV-specific T cells were functionally defined from only a couple of HPV16-positive patients.

The table came from immunoSEQ multiplex PCR; TCRdb's copy has only in-frame clones and leaves some out. The table includes 4,000 to 6,000 clones, over 65% detected once. This CDR3 comprises 14 residues. The germline V gene has CDR1 SNHLY and CDR2 FYNNEI. The trim removed 8 bases at V and 6 bases at J, leaving 5 bases unmatched. The sample was gathered from a patient who underwent chemoradiotherapy. The receptor comes from a human donor with HPV-associated anogenital cancer. V and J are TRBV2 and TRBJ1-6; TRBD1 matches at 9 bases. The CDR3 DNA reads TGTGCCAGCTATAAGGGACAGGGTAATTCACCCCTCCACTTT. Protein product: CASYKGQGNSPLHF.